This T cell receptor (beta chain) is drawn from a study of blood T cells in healthy people across ages. This CDR3 is 16 amino acids long. This clonotype turned up a few times. Its antigen is not identified. PCR was performed a second time for roughly 7 to 12 cycles using a sample-barcoded 5' primer and a J-beta primer mix. A template-switch adaptor containing 12 random nucleotides labeled each cDNA molecule. One entry per CDR3 protein results from TCRdb running MiXCR on the 5' RACE reads. This sample carries around 1,900,000 distinct CDR3 sequences, roughly two fifths of them seen once, and the ten largest clones take 20% to 25%. General study findings and limits: Conclusively comparing naive with antigen-experienced cells was impossible with unsorted PBMCs.

Material for sequencing was blood. J is TRBJ2-6 and V is TRBV21-1; the D segment call TRBD2 is taken from the table without a DNA check. TRBV21-1 is given as a pseudogene. The TCR originated in a human donor in good health. CDR3 loop: CASSNDLVSGANVLTF. In DNA form, the CDR3 reads TGTGCCAGCAGCAATGACCTAGTCTCTGGGGCCAACGTCCTGACTTTC.